The 23 T cell receptor beta chains in this list originate from one sample, sequenced in a study of glioma-infiltrating T cells after dendritic cell vaccination. The protocol was immunoSEQ multiplex PCR, while the TCRdb copy is restricted to in-frame clones and leaves out a portion. The sample lists tens of thousands of clones; roughly 80% were seen once. The sample here was blood, taken before dendritic cell vaccination. The receptor source for this set is a human donor with glioblastoma.

This clone was detected only a few times. The V and J genes are TRBV28 and TRBJ1-5, with D unclear. This CDR3 region has 12 residues. Trimming cost V 5 bases and J 5 bases, with 7 bases left between them. CDR1 is MDHEN, CDR2 SYDVKM, per germline. The CDR3 DNA reads as TGTGCCAGCAGTCCTCCCCATCAGCCCCAGCATTTT. It codes for CASSPPHQPQHF.

The chain joins TRBV5-1 to TRBJ2-2; TRBD2 matches 8 bases. CDR3 size: 14 residues. Trimming removed 4 bases from V and 7 bases from J; junction bases left unmatched: 6. The germline gives CDR1 SGHRS, CDR2 YFSETQ. The CDR3 spells CASSGSGVRGELFF. The CDR3, as DNA: TGCGCCAGCAGCGGTAGCGGGGTGCGCGGGGAGCTGTTTTTT. The full variable domain, in which reference TRBV5-1 and TRBJ2-2 provide the parts outside the CDR3, is KAGVTQTPRYLIKTRGQQVTLSCSPISGHRSVSWYQQTPGQGLQFLFEYFSETQRNKGNFPGRFSGRQFSNSRSEMNVSTLELGDSALYLCASSGSGVRGELFFGEGSRLTVL.

The chain has TRBV7-2 and TRBJ2-5; the match to TRBD2 covers 11 bases. The CDR3 totals 13 residues. The trim removed 4 bases at V and 5 bases at J, leaving 0 bases unmatched. CDR1 is SGHTA and CDR2 is FQGNSA in the germline V gene. As DNA, the CDR3 is TGTGCCAGCAGCTCTAGCGGGGGGGAGACCCAGTACTTC. Encoded protein: CASSSSGGETQYF.

The J gene is TRBJ2-7, the V gene TRBV5-1; TRBD1 is a possible D gene (5 bases). The CDR3 has 15 amino acids. The germline gives CDR1 SGHRS, CDR2 YFSETQ. V shed 2 bases and J shed 5 bases, with 17 bases lying between them. The CDR3 reads CASSFIWGKDNEQYF. CDR3 DNA sequence: TGCGCCAGCAGCTTCATCTGGGGCAAGGATAACGAGCAGTACTTC.

The gene calls are TRBV27 and TRBJ1-5; D is unclear. This CDR3 comprises 15 residues. Trimming removed 1 base from V and 1 base from J, with 8 bases in between. Germline V gives CDR1 MNHEY, CDR2 SMNVEV (reference sequence). The CDR3 coding sequence is TGTGCCAGCAGTTTATGGCAACCGAGCAATCAGCCCCAGCATTTT. Translation: CASSLWQPSNQPQHF.

The chain carries TRBV19 and TRBJ2-5; 7 positions agree with TRBD2. Germline V lookup: CDR1 LNHDA, CDR2 SQIVND (reference sequence). With V trimmed by 5 bases and J by 1 base, 7 bases remained unmatched. The CDR3 runs to 15 residues. This chain's CDR3 is CASSPGRRAQETQYF. The CDR3 nucleotides are TGTGCCAGTAGTCCCGGGAGGAGGGCCCAAGAGACCCAGTACTTC. Filled out from reference TRBV19 and TRBJ2-5, the complete variable domain reads DGGITQSPKYLFRKEGQNVTLSCEQNLNHDAMYWYRQDPGQGLRLIYYSQIVNDFQKGDIAEGYSVSREKKESFPLTVTSAQKNPTAFYLCASSPGRRAQETQYFGPGTRLLVL.

The chain employs TRBV6-1 and TRBJ2-3; D perhaps matches TRBD1 (6 bases). From germline, CDR1 is MNHNS and CDR2 SASEGT. The CDR3 extends over 14 amino acids. V shed 8 bases and J shed 4 bases, with 16 bases lying between them. The CDR3 loop is CASHTGWGSDTQYF. DNA for the CDR3: TGTGCCAGCCATACAGGGTGGGGGTCAGATACGCAGTATTTT.

This chain uses TRBV19 with TRBJ1-1; D unresolved. Germline-derived CDR1 and CDR2 are LNHDA and SQIVND (reference sequence). The CDR3 has 15 residues. Between the trimmed V and J ends, which lost 3 bases and 1 base, there was a span of 12 bases. CDR3 sequence reads: CASSIGRRRNTEAFF. In nucleotides, the CDR3 is TGTGCCAGTAGTATCGGCAGGAGGAGGAACACTGAAGCTTTCTTT.

This clone was picked up many times. The chain combines TRBV28 with TRBJ1-5; unclear D gene. With 4 bases removed from V and 5 bases from J, the gap between germline ends came to 12 bases. The CDR3 contains 14 residues. CDR1 is MDHEN, CDR2 SYDVKM, per germline. CDR3 sequence (DNA): TGTGCCAGCAGTTACCCGGAGAGGTATCAGCCCCAGCATTTT. It yields the protein CASSYPERYQPQHF.

This clone was seen more than once but under ten times. The chain carries TRBV21-1 and TRBJ1-2. TRBV21-1 is flagged as a pseudogene. CDR3 length: 17 amino acids. DNA for the CDR3: TGTGCCAGCAGCAAGCTGGGGGGGGCAACGGCTAACTATGGCTACACCTTC. Residues: CASSKLGGATANYGYTF.

The V call is TRBV6-6, the J call TRBJ1-2, with 8 positions matching TRBD1. CDR1 MNHNY and CDR2 SVGAGI come from the germline V gene (reference sequence). V gave up 7 bases and J gave up 4 bases; unmatched junction bases: 5. CDR3 length equals 13 residues. In DNA form, the CDR3 reads TGTGCCAGCACCGAGGACAGGGCCTATGGCTACACCTTC. Translation: CASTEDRAYGYTF.

This chain joins TRBV6-1 and TRBJ2-5; D unresolved. V dropped 2 bases and J dropped 4 bases, with 17 bases sitting between them. The CDR3 runs 16 residues. Germline values: CDR1 MNHNS, CDR2 SASEGT. The CDR3 spells CASSEIGVGLGETQYF. The CDR3 coding sequence is TGTGCCAGCAGTGAAATCGGAGTTGGATTGGGAGAGACCCAGTACTTC.

The count of this clone is one. The J gene is TRBJ1-2, the V gene TRBV5-5; D is uncertain. Germline V gene lookup returns CDR1 SGHKS and CDR2 YYEKEE (reference sequence). The V gene lost 4 bases and the J gene lost 5 bases, with 6 bases spanning the gap. The CDR3 loop spans 11 amino acids. Here the CDR3 DNA reads TGTGCCAGCAGCCGCGAATATGGCTACACCTTC. It is translated as CASSREYGYTF.

The rearrangement uses TRBV19 and TRBJ2-7; possibly TRBD1 for D (5 bases). Germline lookup yields CDR1 LNHDA and CDR2 SQIVND (reference sequence). With 4 bases removed from V and 4 bases from J, the gap between germline ends came to 14 bases. CDR3 length: 14 residues. The CDR3 loop reads CASSTTETLYEQYF. CDR3 bases: TGTGCCAGTAGTACGACAGAGACCCTTTACGAGCAGTACTTC.

The chain joins TRBV6-1 to TRBJ1-1; possible D gene TRBD1, 5 bases. Trimming removed 7 bases at V and 4 bases at J, with 13 bases between. CDR1 and CDR2 from the germline V gene are MNHNS and SASEGT. The CDR3 extends over 13 amino acids. CDR3 nucleotide sequence: TGTGCCAGCATGGGGGGTGGGGGCACTGAAGCTTTCTTT. This gives the protein CASMGGGGTEAFF.

The genes are TRBV27 and TRBJ2-5; D remains ambiguous. The J call may not be correct, given that the DNA end is closer to TRBJ2-7. This CDR3 region has 13 residues. CDR1 is MNHEY, CDR2 SMNVEV, per germline (reference sequence). CDR3 in amino acids: CASSLWAGYEQYF. CDR3 coding DNA: TGTGCCAGCAGTTTATGGGCAGGCTACGAGCAGTACTTC.

The chain links TRBV2 to TRBJ1-3; D uncertain. Looked up from germline, CDR1 is SNHLY and CDR2 is FYNNEI. The CDR3 consists of 14 residues. Between the trimmed V and J ends, which lost 4 bases and 4 bases, there was a span of 11 bases. CDR3 in DNA: TGTGCCAGCAGTGCAGGACTATCGGGAAACACCATATATTTT. It codes for CASSAGLSGNTIYF.

The chain recombines TRBV10-3 with TRBJ2-3; possible D gene TRBD2, 7 bases. V gave up 7 bases and J gave up 4 bases, with 12 bases separating them. The V gene's germline CDR1 is ENHRY and CDR2 SYGVKD. CDR3 length: 13 residues. As DNA, the CDR3 is TGTGCCATCAACGGGGGGCTAGCAGATACGCAGTATTTT. Amino acid sequence: CAINGGLADTQYF.

There are a few counts of this clone. The rearrangement links TRBV19 to TRBJ2-3, with 11 positions matching TRBD2. The V segment lost 4 bases and the J segment 2 bases; nucleotides outside the gene matches: 8. Germline-derived CDR1 and CDR2 are LNHDA and SQIVND (reference sequence). The CDR3 sequence is 17 residues long. This CDR3 reads CASSNLASGGITDTQYF. DNA of the CDR3: TGTGCCAGTAGTAACTTGGCTAGCGGGGGGATCACAGATACGCAGTATTTT.

This clone was detected only once. The chain joins TRBV2 to TRBJ1-1; D call uncertain. V was cut by 6 bases and J by 3 bases, with 17 bases left in between. Germline lookup yields CDR1 SNHLY and CDR2 FYNNEI. The CDR3 contains 15 residues. This CDR3 reads CASRQTGLRDTEAFF. The CDR3 region has the DNA TGTGCCAGCAGACAAACCGGCCTGAGGGACACTGAAGCTTTCTTT.

The table lists this clone with a count of one. The rearrangement uses TRBV27 and TRBJ1-2; D perhaps matches TRBD1 (6 bases). Trimming pared 4 bases from V and 4 bases from J, leaving 19 bases between. The germline gives CDR1 MNHEY, CDR2 SMNVEV (reference sequence). This CDR3 is 16 amino acids long. CDR3 DNA sequence: TGTGCCAGCAGTTCCGGACTGGGCAGGGGCTCCTATGGCTACACCTTC. This encodes CASSSGLGRGSYGYTF.

The J gene is TRBJ1-1, the V gene TRBV7-2; D may be TRBD1 (5 bases). The CDR3 is 17 residues long. Germline V gene data show CDR1 as SGHTA and CDR2 as FQGNSA. The V end lost 5 bases, the J end lost 5 bases, and 24 bases lay between the germline ends. CDR3 protein: CASSPRGWGSGRTEAFF. The CDR3 region has the DNA TGTGCCAGCAGCCCCCGCGGGTGGGGGTCCGGGAGAACTGAAGCTTTCTTT.

The chain joins TRBV10-3 to TRBJ2-7; D is uncertain. Germline V gene lookup returns CDR1 ENHRY and CDR2 SYGVKD. The germline V and J ends were trimmed by 3 bases and 3 bases, with 6 bases remaining between them. The CDR3 has 12 amino acids. The DNA of the CDR3 is TGTGCCATCAGTGAATACAGCTACGAGCAGTACTTC. Its protein is CAISEYSYEQYF.